Below are 30 T cell receptor beta chains sequenced from a single sample in a study of cytomegalovirus exposure and HLA in healthy donors. A multiplex PCR was run with 60 Vbeta primers and 13 Jbeta primers. The table came from immunoSEQ multiplex PCR; TCRdb's copy has only in-frame clones and leaves some out. The profile shows about 100,000 clones, approximately 89% of them singletons. The sample was PBMCs. Every receptor here comes from a man younger than 40 in good health and CMV-seronegative.

The V call is TRBV7-9, the J call TRBJ2-7, with 9 bases aligning to TRBD1. This CDR3 comprises 15 residues. Germline V CDR1 and CDR2: SEHNR, FQNEAQ (reference sequence). J was trimmed by 8 bases and V by 1 base; bases with no gene match: 9. This CDR3 reads CASSLEDRGFEKQYF. The CDR3 DNA sequence: TGTGCCAGCAGCTTAGAGGACAGGGGATTCGAAAAGCAGTACTTC.

The chain uses TRBV6-5 and TRBJ1-2; 9 nucleotides align to TRBD1. The CDR3 consists of 13 residues. Germline-derived CDR1 and CDR2 are MNHEY and SVGAGI. Trimming cost V 6 bases and J 6 bases; bases outside gene matches: 5. The CDR3 DNA is TGTGCCAGCAGACAGGGACAGGGCCATGGCTACACCTTC. Its protein product is CASRQGQGHGYTF.

This sequence joins TRBV11-3 and TRBJ2-7; a weak D match, TRBD1 (6 bases). Germline V gene data show CDR1 as SGHNT and CDR2 as YENEEA. Trimming left V 5 bases short and J 5 bases short, with 13 bases between. There are 13 residues in the CDR3. The CDR3 DNA is TGTGCCAGCAGCCGACAATACAGGGACGAGCAGTACTTC. Amino acid sequence: CASSRQYRDEQYF. Full variable domain (outside the CDR3, taken from reference TRBV11-3 and TRBJ2-7): EAGVVQSPRYKIIEKKQPVAFWCNPISGHNTLYWYLQNLGQGPELLIRYENEEAVDDSQLPKDRFSAERLKGVDSTLKIQPAELGDSAVYLCASSRQYRDEQYFGPGTRLTVT.

V usage is TRBV5-1 and J usage is TRBJ2-7; D unclear. V gave up 0 bases and J gave up 6 bases, with 16 bases separating them. Germline CDR1 and CDR2: SGHRS and YFSETQ. The CDR3 loop spans 15 amino acids. CDR3 sequence (DNA): TGCGCCAGCAGCTTGGTTGGTGCAGCGTTGGCCGAGCAGTACTTC. This gives the protein CASSLVGAALAEQYF.

This clone was counted only a few times. This chain joins TRBV29-1 and TRBJ2-5, with D tentatively TRBD2 (6 bases). The CDR3 runs to 14 residues. Trimming left V 3 bases short and J 5 bases short, with 16 bases between. CDR1 is SQVTM and CDR2 is ANQGSEA in the germline V gene. CDR3 protein: CSVEKGGVRETQYF. DNA of the CDR3: TGCAGCGTTGAGAAAGGAGGGGTCCGGGAGACCCAGTACTTC.

The V call is TRBV5-1, the J call TRBJ1-1; D not certain. The germline V gene has CDR1 SGHRS and CDR2 YFSETQ. The germline V and J ends were trimmed by 4 bases and 1 base, with 8 bases remaining between them. CDR3 length: 13 residues. DNA of the CDR3: TGCGCCAGCAGCAGGAGGTCGAACACTGAAGCTTTCTTT. This encodes CASSRRSNTEAFF.

This clone was detected a few times. The rearrangement uses TRBV7-8 and TRBJ1-5, with D uncertain. The CDR3 runs 14 residues. Trimming cost V 3 bases and J 3 bases, with 9 bases left between them. The germline V gene encodes CDR1 SGHVS and CDR2 FQNEAQ. The CDR3 reads CASSFPGPNQPQHF. For the CDR3, the DNA is TGTGCCAGCAGCTTCCCAGGTCCCAATCAGCCCCAGCATTTT.

Worth noting for this clone: A much larger clone sits a single nucleotide away, making a read error possible. V gene TRBV6-5 combines with J gene TRBJ1-1, with D possibly TRBD1 on 6 matching bases. Germline V lookup: CDR1 MNHEY, CDR2 SVGAGI. There are 13 residues in the CDR3. V was shortened by 4 bases and J by 1 base, with 7 bases between the two germline ends. DNA of the CDR3: TGTGCCAGCAGTTGGGGACAGAACACTGAAGCTTTCTTT. It encodes CASSWGQNTEAFF.

A single count supports this clone. The chain is built from TRBV28 and TRBJ1-5; tentatively, D is TRBD1 (6 bases). The germline V gene has CDR1 MDHEN and CDR2 SYDVKM. Trimming cost V 7 bases and J 5 bases, with 15 bases left between them. The length of the CDR3 is 14 residues. CDR3 bases: TGTGCCAGCAAACAGCTACAGGGAGATCAGCCCCAGCATTTT. Amino acids: CASKQLQGDQPQHF.

This sequence joins TRBV29-1 and TRBJ2-1; D is unresolved. Germline V CDR1 and CDR2: SQVTM, ANQGSEA. The CDR3 extends over 13 amino acids. The V and J ends lost 4 bases and 5 bases respectively, with 12 bases between them. CDR3 nucleotides: TGCAGCGTTGCAGAGCACTACGACAATGAGCAGTTCTTC. It is translated as CSVAEHYDNEQFF.

This chain connects TRBV30 to TRBJ1-5; D might be TRBD1 (6 bases). V lost 2 bases, J lost 0 bases, and 17 bases lay in between. Looked up from germline, CDR1 is GTSNPN and CDR2 is SVGIG (reference sequence). The CDR3 sequence is 17 residues long. Here the CDR3 reads CAWSLDSRSLSNQPQHF. Written as DNA, the CDR3 is TGTGCCTGGAGTCTGGACAGCAGATCCCTTAGCAATCAGCCCCAGCATTTT.

The DNA for the CDR3 is TGTGCCAGCAGCTACAGTGATTACAATGAGCAGTTCTTC. It specifies CASSYSDYNEQFF. The rearrangement uses TRBV9 and TRBJ2-1; unclear D gene. Germline V gene lookup returns CDR1 SGDLS and CDR2 YYNGEE. Trimming removed 4 bases from V and 4 bases from J, with 9 bases in between. The CDR3 is 13 residues long. The full variable domain, rest sourced from reference TRBV9 and TRBJ2-1, is DSGVTQTPKHLITATGQRVTLRCSPRSGDLSVYWYQQSLDQGLQFLIQYYNGEERAKGNILERFSAQQFPDLHSELNLSSLELGDSALYFCASSYSDYNEQFFGPGTRLTVL.

V gene TRBV2 combines with J gene TRBJ1-4; 8 positions agree with TRBD1. The CDR3 extends over 13 amino acids. V trimming: 6 bases; J trimming: 8 bases; junction bases outside the gene matches: 5. In germline, CDR1 is SNHLY, CDR2 FYNNEI. This CDR3 reads CASRGQEEEKLFF. The CDR3 coding sequence is TGTGCCAGCAGGGGACAGGAAGAAGAAAAACTGTTTTTT.

This clone has more than one count but fewer than ten. CDR3 amino acids: CASRRLAGDTYEQYF. CDR3 nucleotide sequence: TGCGCCAGCAGAAGACTAGCGGGGGACACCTACGAGCAGTACTTC. This chain links TRBV4-1 with TRBJ2-7, with 12 nucleotides matching TRBD2. The germline V gene encodes CDR1 MGHRA and CDR2 YSYEKL. The V and J ends lost 6 bases and 2 bases, in that order; junction bases with no gene match: 5. The CDR3 runs to 15 residues.

The gene calls are TRBV5-1 and TRBJ1-1; D is uncertain. CDR1 is SGHRS, CDR2 YFSETQ, per germline. This CDR3 region has 13 residues. The V and J ends lost 0 bases and 7 bases respectively, with 10 bases between them. For the CDR3, the DNA is TGCGCCAGCAGCTTGGCCAGGAACCTTGAAGCTTTCTTT. This sequence encodes CASSLARNLEAFF.

This chain joins TRBV7-8 and TRBJ2-1, with a tentative D call TRBD2 (5 bases). Trimming took off 1 base at V and 2 bases at J, with 12 bases between the two ends. The germline gives CDR1 SGHVS, CDR2 FQNEAQ. The CDR3 extends over 16 amino acids. CDR3 residues: CASSLVSSGAYNEQFF. The DNA of the CDR3 is TGTGCCAGCAGCTTAGTTTCCAGCGGAGCCTACAATGAGCAGTTCTTC.

The rearrangement uses TRBV4-1 and TRBJ2-7; tentative D call: TRBD2 (6 bases). This CDR3 comprises 18 residues. Germline assignment: CDR1 MGHRA and CDR2 YSYEKL. V lost 2 bases and J lost 1, with 21 bases in between. The CDR3 bases are TGCGCCAGCAGCCAACACTCCTCGGTGCGGGGAAGTTCCTACGAGCAGTACTTC. Residues: CASSQHSSVRGSSYEQYF.

The CDR3 loop is CATSRELARNRGLSGTQYF. The CDR3 DNA is TGTGCCACCAGCAGAGAACTGGCGCGGAACAGGGGGCTTTCTGGTACGCAGTATTTT. This chain connects TRBV15 to TRBJ2-3, with 9 bases identical to TRBD1. V lost 0 bases to trimming and J lost 8 bases; unmatched junction nucleotides: 18. In germline, CDR1 is LNHNV, CDR2 YYDKDF (reference sequence). CDR3 length equals 19 residues.

V gene TRBV27 combines with J gene TRBJ1-1; D is unclear. This CDR3 is built from 15 residues. Trimming took off 3 bases at V and 4 bases at J, with 15 bases between the two ends. Per the germline V gene, CDR1 is MNHEY and CDR2 is SMNVEV (reference sequence). This CDR3 is CASSFFAGIGTEAFF. The CDR3 DNA is TGTGCCAGCAGTTTTTTCGCGGGCATCGGCACTGAAGCTTTCTTT.

The J gene is TRBJ1-6, the V gene TRBV5-1; D gene uncertain. V lost 4 bases and J 4 bases, leaving 9 bases between the germline ends. The CDR3 totals 14 residues. Per the germline V gene, CDR1 is SGHRS and CDR2 is YFSETQ. The CDR3 loop reads CASSPEVYNSPLHF. DNA for the CDR3: TGCGCCAGCAGCCCGGAGGTTTATAATTCACCCCTCCACTTT.

The chain joins TRBV5-4 to TRBJ1-2, with D tentatively TRBD1 (5 bases). Per the germline V gene, CDR1 is SGHNT and CDR2 is YYREEE (reference sequence). Trimming took off 4 bases at V and 0 bases at J, with 19 bases between the two ends. The CDR3 consists of 17 residues. CDR3 loop: CASSGDRAKGPNYGYTF. DNA of the CDR3: TGTGCCAGCAGCGGAGACAGAGCAAAAGGCCCTAACTATGGCTACACCTTC.

This chain connects TRBV30 to TRBJ1-1; D unclear. Trimming cost V 1 base and J 6 bases, with 15 bases left between them. CDR1 GTSNPN and CDR2 SVGIG come from the germline V gene (reference sequence). The CDR3 totals 14 residues. CDR3 DNA sequence: TGTGCCTGGAGTGGATTAGCCGGGGTCGCTGAAGCTTTCTTT. Protein sequence: CAWSGLAGVAEAFF.

This clone was seen just once. This chain uses TRBV6-6 with TRBJ2-2, with 9 bases that match TRBD1. The germline V gene encodes CDR1 MNHNY and CDR2 SVGAGI (reference sequence). The CDR3 contains 15 residues. V shed 8 bases and J 8 bases; nucleotides not matched to a gene: 12. The CDR3 coding sequence is TGTGCCAGCGTAAACGCCGACAGGGGGAAAGGGGAGCTGTTTTTT. Protein sequence: CASVNADRGKGELFF.

The gene calls are TRBV7-2 and TRBJ2-1, with D tentatively TRBD2 (5 bases). Germline V gives CDR1 SGHTA, CDR2 FQGNSA. The CDR3 contains 11 residues. Trimming left V 5 bases short and J 10 bases short, with 9 bases between. CDR3 region: CASSTGIEQFF. The CDR3 DNA is TGTGCCAGCAGCACCGGGATAGAGCAGTTCTTC.

The chain carries TRBV9 and TRBJ2-1; D ambiguous. CDR3 size: 11 residues. V dropped 3 bases and J dropped 7 bases, with 5 bases sitting between them. In germline, CDR1 is SGDLS, CDR2 YYNGEE. The CDR3 region is CASSGGNEQFF. In DNA form, the CDR3 reads TGTGCCAGCAGCGGAGGAAATGAGCAGTTCTTC.

The chain combines TRBV6-6 with TRBJ2-2; 8 bases are shared with TRBD2. Germline-derived CDR1 and CDR2 are MNHNY and SVGAGI (reference sequence). This CDR3 region has 16 residues. The J segment lost 3 bases and the V segment lost 11 bases, leaving 14 bases of the junction unmatched. As DNA, the CDR3 is TGTGCCGAAGGGAGCGGGGGTGCTGAGGACACCGGGGAGCTGTTTTTT. This sequence encodes CAEGSGGAEDTGELFF.

In the case of this clone: The junction departs from germline at one end; a sequencing error may be responsible. Written as DNA, the CDR3 is TGCGCCAGCAGCACAGGCGGGGGGGCCTATAATGAGCAGTTCTTC. Its protein is CASSTGGGAYNEQFF. The rearrangement uses TRBV5-1 and TRBJ2-1; 9 bases are a match to TRBD2. The CDR3 has 15 residues. From germline, CDR1 is SGHRS and CDR2 YFSETQ.

The V and J genes are TRBV7-2 and TRBJ1-2; no clear D. The germline V gene encodes CDR1 SGHTA and CDR2 FQGNSA. This CDR3 spans 14 amino acids. V lost 5 bases, J lost 4 bases, and 14 bases lay in between. The CDR3: CASSTRTDIYGYTF. The CDR3 DNA sequence: TGTGCCAGCAGCACGCGAACAGATATCTATGGCTACACCTTC.

This rearrangement joins TRBV4-3 to TRBJ2-1, with D perhaps TRBD2 (5 bases). The CDR3 covers 14 residues. Germline V gives CDR1 LGHNA, CDR2 YSLEER. Trimming stripped 0 bases from V and 8 bases from J, with 11 bases between. The CDR3 loop reads CASSQDSANDEQFF. For the CDR3, the DNA is TGCGCCAGCAGCCAAGATAGCGCGAACGATGAGCAGTTCTTC.

The chain couples TRBV9 to TRBJ1-2, with a weak D call TRBD1 (5 bases). From germline, CDR1 is SGDLS and CDR2 YYNGEE. This CDR3 region has 15 residues. The V and J ends lost 0 bases and 1 base respectively, with 10 bases between them. CDR3 sequence: CASSVADSFNYGYTF. In DNA form, the CDR3 reads TGTGCCAGCAGCGTAGCAGACAGTTTTAACTATGGCTACACCTTC.